One sample yielded the 13 T cell receptor beta chains listed below, sequenced in a study of identical twins. In TCRdb, the 5' RACE reads were re-called with MiXCR into one record per CDR3 protein. The data show 700,000 to 950,000 distinct CDR3 sequences, 10% to 15% seen once. These records were also assigned to another study, of yellow fever vaccine responses in identical twins.

Sample: PBMCs. All receptors derive from a woman aged 18-35 years in good health.

In this sample, this clonotype turned up a few times. The chain joins TRBV2 to TRBJ2-5; D uncertain. The CDR3 consists of 11 residues. V lost 2 bases, J lost 9 bases, and 7 bases lay in between. Germline-derived CDR1 and CDR2 are SNHLY and FYNNEI. As DNA, the CDR3 is TGTGCCAGCAGTGAAACCTCCGCCCAGTACTTC. Its protein product is CASSETSAQYF.

This clonotype was seen only a few times. V is TRBV7-9 and J is TRBJ1-5; 9 nucleotides agree with TRBD1. Losses at the gene ends were 5 bases for V and 4 bases for J; bases not matched to a gene: 12. Per germline, CDR1 SEHNR and CDR2 FQNEAQ (reference sequence). The CDR3 has 17 amino acids. Here the CDR3 DNA reads TGTGCCAGCAGCCCCGGACAGGGGCCCGCGGCTAATCAGCCCCAGCATTTT. This translates into CASSPGQGPAANQPQHF.

CDR3: CASILRTGVGTQYF. In DNA form, the CDR3 reads TGTGCCAGCATCCTCCGGACAGGCGTCGGGACCCAGTACTTC. V is TRBV27 and J is TRBJ2-5, with 7 bases matching TRBD1. CDR1 and CDR2 from the germline V gene are MNHEY and SMNVEV (reference sequence). The CDR3 totals 14 residues. Germline trimming cut 7 bases from V and 7 bases from J; bases unmatched to any gene: 12.

The chain employs TRBV7-6 and TRBJ2-5; weak D call: TRBD1 (6 bases). The CDR3 consists of 15 residues. Trimming left V 1 base short and J 1 base short, with 10 bases between. Germline CDR1 is SGHVS and CDR2 is FNYEAQ. This CDR3 is CASSLGAGVQETQYF. DNA of the CDR3: TGTGCCAGCAGCTTAGGGGCAGGGGTCCAAGAGACCCAGTACTTC.

This clonotype has a handful of counts. J is TRBJ1-4 and V is TRBV6-5; 7 bases fit TRBD1. In germline, CDR1 is MNHEY, CDR2 SVGAGI. J gave up 8 bases and V 5 bases, and 11 bases lay outside the gene matches. This CDR3 is built from 15 residues. The CDR3 here is CASSNGGQPLEKLFF. Here the CDR3 DNA reads TGTGCCAGCAGTAACGGGGGACAGCCTTTGGAAAAACTGTTTTTT.

The chain carries TRBV20-1 and TRBJ2-5, with 11 nucleotides matching TRBD1. The length of the CDR3 is 15 residues. Per the germline V gene, CDR1 is DFQATT and CDR2 is SNEGSKA (reference sequence). Unmatched junction bases numbered 5, after V lost 0 bases and J lost 5 bases. CDR3 sequence (DNA): TGCAGTGCTAGAGAAGGACAGGGGGCGGGGGAGACCCAGTACTTC. This codes for CSAREGQGAGETQYF.

V is TRBV6-5 and J is TRBJ2-1; D is unresolved. V shed 5 bases and J shed 0 bases, with 11 bases lying between them. In germline, CDR1 is MNHEY, CDR2 SVGAGI. The CDR3 has 15 residues. The chain's CDR3 is CASSLESVSYNEQFF. The CDR3 DNA is TGTGCCAGCAGTCTCGAGTCCGTCTCCTACAATGAGCAGTTCTTC.

This clonotype was observed a few times. The chain couples TRBV7-8 to TRBJ2-2, with TRBD2 identical over 9 bases. CDR1 SGHVS and CDR2 FQNEAQ come from the germline V gene. The CDR3 is 16 amino acids. V lost 4 bases and J lost 0; bases outside the gene matches: 3. CDR3 DNA: TGTGCCAGCAGCTCCCTAGCGGGGACGAACACCGGGGAGCTGTTTTTT. Residues: CASSSLAGTNTGELFF.

The CDR3 region has the DNA TGCAGTGCTAGGGGACAGGGGTATCGAGATACGCAGTATTTT. As protein: CSARGQGYRDTQYF. The rearrangement links TRBV20-1 to TRBJ2-3; 10 bases map to TRBD1. V was pared by 3 bases and J by 5 bases, with 5 bases of the junction left unmatched. The germline gives CDR1 DFQATT, CDR2 SNEGSKA (reference sequence). CDR3 size: 14 residues.

This clonotype was found a few times. One end of the junction varies from germline; a read error may be responsible. J is TRBJ2-5 and V is TRBV2; D gene uncertain. The germline CDR1 and CDR2 sequences are SNHLY and FYNNEI. The CDR3 consists of 12 residues. Written as DNA, the CDR3 is TGTGCCAGATCGTTTCTGGACGGACCTCCCTCATTC. Its translation: CARSFLDGPPSF.

The J gene is TRBJ2-5, the V gene TRBV5-1, with TRBD1 as a possible D gene (6 bases). The CDR3 has 16 amino acids. V was shortened by 10 bases and J by 3 bases, with 25 bases between the two germline ends. CDR1 and CDR2 (germline): SGHRS, YFSETQ. The CDR3 is CAPSLGSWAGEETQYF. For the CDR3, the DNA is TGCGCCCCCAGCTTGGGTAGCTGGGCAGGGGAAGAGACCCAGTACTTC.

This clonotype was counted between two and nine times. V gene TRBV10-1 combines with J gene TRBJ2-7; TRBD1 is a possible D gene (6 bases). V gave up 6 bases and J gave up 0 bases, with 18 bases separating them. There are 16 residues in the CDR3. Germline V gene sequence: CDR1 WNHNN, CDR2 SYGVQD (reference sequence). In nucleotides, the CDR3 is TGCGCCAGCAGCGGACCCCCAGGGGCGGACTCCTACGAGCAGTACGTC. Its translation: CASSGPPGADSYEQYV.

The table lists this clonotype with a few counts. The genes are TRBV3-1 and TRBJ2-3, with 10 bases matching TRBD2. Germline V gives CDR1 LGHDT, CDR2 YNNKEL (reference sequence). The CDR3 loop spans 19 amino acids. Unmatched junction bases numbered 10, after V lost 1 base and J lost 0 bases. In nucleotides, the CDR3 is TGTGCCAGCAGCCAAGGTGGGCTAGCGGGAGTTCCCAGCACAGATACGCAGTATTTT. Its translation: CASSQGGLAGVPSTDTQYF.